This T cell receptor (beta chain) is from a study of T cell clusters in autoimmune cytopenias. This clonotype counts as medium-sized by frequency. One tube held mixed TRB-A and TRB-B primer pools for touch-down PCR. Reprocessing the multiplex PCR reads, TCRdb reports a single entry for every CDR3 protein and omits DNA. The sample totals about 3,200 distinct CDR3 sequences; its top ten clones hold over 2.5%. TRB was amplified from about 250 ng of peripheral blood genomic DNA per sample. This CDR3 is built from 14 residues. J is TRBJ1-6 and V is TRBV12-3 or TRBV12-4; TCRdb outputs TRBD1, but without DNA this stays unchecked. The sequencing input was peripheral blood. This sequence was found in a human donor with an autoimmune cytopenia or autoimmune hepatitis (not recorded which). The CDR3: CASSLSRSPESLHF.